This T cell receptor beta chain was recorded in a study of T cell responses to AZD1222 COVID-19 vaccine. This clone was counted a single time. Method: immunoSEQ multiplex PCR; TCRdb's copy keeps in-frame clones and lacks some. The sample lists about 150,000 clones, roughly 94% occurring once. Germline loops: CDR1 SGHDN, CDR2 FVKESK. V lost 7 bases, J lost 5 bases, and 14 bases lay in between. This CDR3 has 13 amino acids. The sample was peripheral blood, taken on day 0 of AZD1222 vaccination. The source of this sequence is an adult in good health. V is TRBV14 and J is TRBJ2-5; weak D call: TRBD1 (7 bases). CDR3 sequence reads: CASNRGAGETQYF. Here the CDR3 DNA reads TGTGCCAGCAACAGGGGCGCGGGGGAGACCCAGTACTTC. Complete variable domain (other parts from reference TRBV14 and TRBJ2-5): EAGVTQFPSHSVIEKGQTVTLRCDPISGHDNLYWYRRVMGKEIKFLLHFVKESKQDESGMPNNRFLAERTGGTYSTLKVQPAELEDSGVYFCASNRGAGETQYFGPGTRLLVL.